This TCR beta chain emerged from a study of T-cell reconstitution after alpha-beta-depleted transplantation in children (dated by TCRdb to 2015 to 2016). In the study overall: Using TCR repertoire profiling, the study quantitatively followed how T-cell immune reconstitution unfolded in children after TCRalphabeta/CD19-depleted allogeneic hematopoietic cell transplantation. The investigation overall reported the following: The apparently early alphabetaT-cell count recovery about two months after transplant was reportedly dependent on only several hundred rapidly expanded clones derived from non-depleted graft cells. Hyperexpanded clone frequencies declined over subsequent months; after one year, T-cell counts and TCRbeta diversity were mostly attributed to newly produced T cells. In some patients, the high TCRbeta diversity seen at day 60 was put down to recipient T cells and intrathymic progenitors that had survived conditioning.

At the junction V is shortened by 2 bases and J by 5 bases, with 6 bases in between. From its cysteine to its phenylalanine, the CDR3 spans 12 amino acids. The DNA shown is the 36-base CDR3, in frame from base 1. Taken from the germline V gene, the CDR1 and CDR2 loops are SNHLY and FYNNEI. The library was made by PCR. This sample was sequenced with an Illumina HiSeq 2500. Molecular barcoding was employed in the preparation of TCR libraries, with unique molecular identifiers being used to normalize TCRbeta repertoire quantification. TCRdb trimmed public reads at Q25 via fastp, called clones via MiXCR and kept in-frame beta chains. Rows with one shared CDR3 protein collapse into an entry with the most common genes and DNA. In this sample the table shows 490,000 or so distinct CDR3 sequences, 10% of which occur a single time. The ten most abundant clones make up approximately 2% of the sample. The intended sense of this specimen's treatment or condition label: allogeneic hematopoietic cell transplantation with graft depleted of TCRalphabeta T cells and CD19 B cells. TCRalphabeta/CD19-depleted allogeneic hematopoietic cell grafts were given to the transplant recipients, all of whom were children.

There are many counts of this clonotype. This receptor's antigen is unknown. Base qualities are missing; no much larger clone stands one base away. This specimen was PBMCs, taken before TCRalphabeta/CD19-depleted stem cell transplant. This sequence uses TRBV2 and TRBJ1-2; TRBD1 might be the D gene, on 5 matching bases. The receptor was derived from a child aged 2-15 years with inherited bone marrow failure, due to receive a stem cell transplant. For the CDR3, the sequence is CASSERGYGYTF. The bases read TGTGCCAGCAGTGAAAGGGGATATGGCTACACCTTC.